Below, one T cell receptor (beta chain) is given with its context. Antigen specificity is unknown. This CDR3 is built from 13 residues. Germline V lookup: CDR1 LNHNV, CDR2 YYDKDF (reference sequence). The source of the sample is a study of T cells expressing NK-cell markers. The study, taken as a whole, reports: Dominance of the CD3+CD56-NKG2C+ fraction by these clonotypes also held in four donors.

TCRdb re-called the 5' RACE reads and gives one entry per CDR3 protein, without DNA. The sample has about 380,000 distinct CDR3 sequences. Material for sequencing was blood T cells: a sorted CD56 or NKG2C T cell subset, CD4+ or CD8+ T cells, or bulk PBMC T cells (not recorded which). This rearrangement joins TRBV15 to TRBJ2-7. This receptor was taken from a man aged 18-69 years in good health. The CDR3 protein is CATSQGQVHEQYF.